This T cell receptor (beta chain) was sequenced for a study of T cell changes during pregnancy in multiple sclerosis. The length of the CDR3 is 15 residues. The germline V gene encodes CDR1 SGDLS and CDR2 YYNGEE. V was clipped by 0 bases and J by 7 bases, with 13 bases between them. Assay used: immunoSEQ multiplex PCR; TCRdb lists only in-frame clones, some missing. The sample comprises about 110,000 clones, about nine tenths of which are singletons, and around 1.5% rests with the top ten. Source: peripheral blood, taken after pregnancy. The genes are TRBV9 and TRBJ1-4; D is possibly TRBD1 (6 bases). The origin of this receptor is a female donor with multiple sclerosis, enrolled in a pregnancy study. CDR3 residues: CASSVATGRCEKLFF. In nucleotides, the CDR3 is TGTGCCAGCAGCGTAGCTACAGGGCGGTGTGAAAAACTGTTTTTT.